This T cell receptor beta chain was captured in a study of CD8 T cells in ankylosing spondylitis. The sample holds a few counts of this clonotype. Its target is not known. Construction of TCR beta libraries was performed using quantitative 5'-RACE with molecular barcodes. From the 5' RACE reads, TCRdb called clonotypes with MiXCR, one entry per CDR3 protein. The data show 200,000 to 300,000 distinct CDR3 sequences, 8% to 10% seen once. Whole-study findings and limits: Certain motif variants had earlier appeared in reactive arthritis synovial fluid and blood. What appeared characteristic of ankylosing spondylitis blood was a TCR beta motif of eight highly homologous variants. Significant enrichment of disease-linked clones was reportedly seen in matched ankylosing spondylitis synovial fluid.

The germline gives CDR1 SGHRS, CDR2 YFSETQ. The CDR3 runs to 17 residues. V lost 2 bases to trimming and J lost 0 bases, with 15 bases between them. Material: blood, either unsorted or a sorted T cell fraction (not recorded which). The sequence came from a female donor with ankylosing spondylitis or in good health (not recorded which). The gene calls are TRBV5-1 and TRBJ1-3; D remains unclear. The CDR3 sequence: CASSFGPAGTSGNTIYF. CDR3 sequence (DNA): TGCGCCAGCAGCTTCGGACCCGCAGGTACCTCTGGAAACACCATATATTTT. Full variable domain (missing parts from reference TRBV5-1 and TRBJ1-3): KAGVTQTPRYLIKTRGQQVTLSCSPISGHRSVSWYQQTPGQGLQFLFEYFSETQRNKGNFPGRFSGRQFSNSRSEMNVSTLELGDSALYLCASSFGPAGTSGNTIYFGEGSWLTVV.